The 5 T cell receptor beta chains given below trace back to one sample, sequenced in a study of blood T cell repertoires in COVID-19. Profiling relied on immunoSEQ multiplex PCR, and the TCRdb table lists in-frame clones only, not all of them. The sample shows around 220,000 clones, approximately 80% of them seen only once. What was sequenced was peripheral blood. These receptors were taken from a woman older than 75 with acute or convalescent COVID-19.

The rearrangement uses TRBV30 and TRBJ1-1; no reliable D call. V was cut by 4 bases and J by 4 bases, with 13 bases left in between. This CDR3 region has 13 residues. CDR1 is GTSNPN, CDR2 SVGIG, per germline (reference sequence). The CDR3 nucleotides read TGTGCCTGGACCGTAGTCTCGGTCACTGAAGCTTTCTTT. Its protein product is CAWTVVSVTEAFF.

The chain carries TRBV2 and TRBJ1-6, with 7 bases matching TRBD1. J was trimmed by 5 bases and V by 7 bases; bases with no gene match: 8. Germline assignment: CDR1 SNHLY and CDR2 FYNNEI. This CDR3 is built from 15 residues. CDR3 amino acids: CASTYRDRHNSPLHF. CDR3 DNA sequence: TGTGCCAGCACCTACCGGGACAGACATAATTCACCCCTCCACTTT.

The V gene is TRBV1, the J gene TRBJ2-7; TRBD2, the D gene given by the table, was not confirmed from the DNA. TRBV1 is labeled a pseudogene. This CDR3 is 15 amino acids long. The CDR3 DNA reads TGCACCAGCTTAGCGGGAGGGCCCGTCGCCAACGAGCAGTACTTC. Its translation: CTSLAGGPVANEQYF.

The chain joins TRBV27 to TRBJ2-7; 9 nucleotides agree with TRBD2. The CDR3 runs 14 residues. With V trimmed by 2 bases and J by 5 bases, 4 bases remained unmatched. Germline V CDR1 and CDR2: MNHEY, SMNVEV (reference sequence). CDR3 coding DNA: TGTGCCAGCAGTTTAGGGACTAGCCAAGACGAGCAGTACTTC. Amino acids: CASSLGTSQDEQYF.

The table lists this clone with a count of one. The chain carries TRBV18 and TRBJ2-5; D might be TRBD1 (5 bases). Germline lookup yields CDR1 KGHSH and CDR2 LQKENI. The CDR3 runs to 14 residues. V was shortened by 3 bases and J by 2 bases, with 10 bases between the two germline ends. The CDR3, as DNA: TGTGCCAGCTCACCGGTACAGGTTCAAGAGACCCAGTACTTC. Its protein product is CASSPVQVQETQYF. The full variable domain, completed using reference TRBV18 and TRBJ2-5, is NAGVMQNPRHLVRRRGQEARLRCSPMKGHSHVYWYRQLPEEGLKFMVYLQKENIIDESGMPKERFSAEFPKEGPSILRIQQVVRGDSAAYFCASSPVQVQETQYFGPGTRLLVL.